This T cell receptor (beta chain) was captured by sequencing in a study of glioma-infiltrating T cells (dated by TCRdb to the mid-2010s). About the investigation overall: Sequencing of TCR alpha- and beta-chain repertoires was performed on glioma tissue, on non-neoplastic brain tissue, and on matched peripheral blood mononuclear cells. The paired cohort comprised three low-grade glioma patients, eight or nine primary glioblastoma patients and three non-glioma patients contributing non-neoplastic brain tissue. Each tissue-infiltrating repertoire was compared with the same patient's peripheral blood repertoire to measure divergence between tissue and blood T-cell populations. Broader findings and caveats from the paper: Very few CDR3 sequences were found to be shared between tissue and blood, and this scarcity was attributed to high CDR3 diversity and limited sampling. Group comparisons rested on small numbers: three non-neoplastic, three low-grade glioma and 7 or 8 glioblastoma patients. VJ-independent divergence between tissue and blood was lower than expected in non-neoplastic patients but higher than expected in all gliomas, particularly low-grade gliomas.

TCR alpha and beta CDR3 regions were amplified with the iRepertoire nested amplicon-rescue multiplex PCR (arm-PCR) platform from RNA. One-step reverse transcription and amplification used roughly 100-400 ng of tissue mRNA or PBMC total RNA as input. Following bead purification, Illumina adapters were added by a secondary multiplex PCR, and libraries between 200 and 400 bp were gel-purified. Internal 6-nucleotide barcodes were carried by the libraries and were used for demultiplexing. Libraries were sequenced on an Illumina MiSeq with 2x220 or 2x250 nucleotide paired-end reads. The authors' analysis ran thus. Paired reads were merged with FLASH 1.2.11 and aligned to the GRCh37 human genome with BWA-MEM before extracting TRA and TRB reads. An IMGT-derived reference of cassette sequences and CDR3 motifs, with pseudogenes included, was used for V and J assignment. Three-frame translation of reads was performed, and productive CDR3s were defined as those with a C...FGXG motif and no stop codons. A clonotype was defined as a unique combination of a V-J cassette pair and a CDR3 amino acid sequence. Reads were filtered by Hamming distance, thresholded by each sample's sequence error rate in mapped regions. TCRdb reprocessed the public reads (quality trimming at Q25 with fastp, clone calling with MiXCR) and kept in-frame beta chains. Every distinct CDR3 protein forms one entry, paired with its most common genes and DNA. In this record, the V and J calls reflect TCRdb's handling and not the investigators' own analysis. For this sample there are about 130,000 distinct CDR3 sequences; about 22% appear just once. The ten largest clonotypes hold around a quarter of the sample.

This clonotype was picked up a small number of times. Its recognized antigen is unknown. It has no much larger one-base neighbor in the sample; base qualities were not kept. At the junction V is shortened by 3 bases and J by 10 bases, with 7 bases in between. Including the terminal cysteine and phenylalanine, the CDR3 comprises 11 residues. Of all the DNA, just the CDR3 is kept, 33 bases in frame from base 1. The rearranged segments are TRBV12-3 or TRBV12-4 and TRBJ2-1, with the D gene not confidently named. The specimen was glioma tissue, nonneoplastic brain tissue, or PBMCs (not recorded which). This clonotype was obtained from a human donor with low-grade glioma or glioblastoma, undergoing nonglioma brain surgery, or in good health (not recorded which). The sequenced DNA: TGTGCCAGCAGTTTGACGGCGGAGCAGTTCTTC. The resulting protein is CASSLTAEQFF.